Listed below are T cell receptor beta chains from one sample, sequenced in a study of shared clonotypes between healthy human individuals. Produced via immunoSEQ multiplex PCR; TCRdb's table is partial and in-frame only. This sample has about 1,800,000 clones; approximately 94% occur once, and the top ten carry around 1.2%. Sequencing input: naive CD8+ T cells sorted from blood. Source of these receptors: a young man in good health. Both conserved end residues are trimmed from each CDR3.

V gene: TRBV9; J gene: TRBJ2-7; CDR3 protein: ASSPAGQEDYEQY
V gene: TRBV9; J gene: TRBJ1-4; CDR3 protein: ASSRTGEKLF
V gene: TRBV6-4; J gene: TRBJ1-4; CDR3 protein: ASTRQGAILNEKLF
V gene: TRBV6-1; J gene: TRBJ2-7; CDR3 protein: ASSEVAGGSYEQY
V gene: TRBV7-9; J gene: TRBJ2-1; CDR3 protein: ASSPGQGRNEQF
V gene: TRBV11-2; J gene: TRBJ2-2; CDR3 protein: ASRSGGDTGELF
V gene: TRBV2; J gene: TRBJ2-7; CDR3 protein: ASSETGEPYEQY
V gene: TRBV6-6; J gene: TRBJ1-4; CDR3 protein: ASRQGQKEKLF
V gene: TRBV28; J gene: TRBJ2-2; CDR3 protein: ASSSHTGELF
V gene: TRBV2; J gene: TRBJ1-6; CDR3 protein: ASSEDEAKSSYNSPLH
V gene: TRBV5-1; J gene: TRBJ2-7; CDR3 protein: ASSWGLALEQY
V gene: TRBV5-5; J gene: TRBJ2-7; CDR3 protein: ASSQLDSIYEQY
V gene: TRBV5-4; J gene: TRBJ1-1; CDR3 protein: ASNLRGTEAF
V gene: TRBV6-6; J gene: TRBJ1-2; CDR3 protein: ASSYWQGGGDYGYT
V gene: TRBV30; J gene: TRBJ1-6; CDR3 protein: AWRPQGTLESPLH
V gene: TRBV7-6; J gene: TRBJ1-2; CDR3 protein: ARIRDTPQWVRDGYT
V gene: TRBV2; J gene: TRBJ2-7; CDR3 protein: ASSAPGSYEQY
V gene: TRBV19; J gene: TRBJ2-5; CDR3 protein: ASSPGLAGWETQY
V gene: TRBV7-9; J gene: TRBJ2-3; CDR3 protein: ASSSPTGPSTDTQY
V gene: TRBV25-1; J gene: TRBJ1-6; CDR3 protein: ASSQGQYYNSPLH
V gene: TRBV19; J gene: TRBJ2-7; CDR3 protein: ASSAPEREQY
V gene: TRBV9; J gene: TRBJ2-2; CDR3 protein: ASSVGSSYGGELF
V gene: TRBV27; J gene: TRBJ1-1; CDR3 protein: ASSFDRATEAF
V gene: TRBV5-4; J gene: TRBJ2-7; CDR3 protein: ASSYLAGDYEQY
V gene: TRBV15; J gene: TRBJ1-2; CDR3 protein: ATSRKGGAGGLGNYGYT
V gene: TRBV28; J gene: TRBJ2-1; CDR3 protein: ASSSAGGPNEQF
V gene: TRBV6-5; J gene: TRBJ2-2; CDR3 protein: ASSYSGTGETGELF
V gene: TRBV5-6; J gene: TRBJ2-3; CDR3 protein: ASALGSTDTQY
V gene: TRBV5-6; J gene: TRBJ1-4; CDR3 protein: ASSFGGDEKLF
V gene: TRBV4-3; J gene: TRBJ2-1; CDR3 protein: ASSHREGKYNEQF
V gene: TRBV2; J gene: TRBJ2-7; CDR3 protein: ASKPSGGYYEQY
V gene: TRBV18; J gene: TRBJ2-1; CDR3 protein: ASSLPGENEQF
V gene: TRBV2; J gene: TRBJ2-6; CDR3 protein: AREGDSGANVLT
V gene: TRBV5-1; J gene: TRBJ2-1; CDR3 protein: ASSGEPVYNEQF
V gene: TRBV6-5; J gene: TRBJ2-7; CDR3 protein: ASSPLSTYEQY
V gene: TRBV13; J gene: TRBJ1-5; CDR3 protein: ASGTSNQPQH
V gene: TRBV5-1; J gene: TRBJ2-7; CDR3 protein: ASTPTGQGTYEQY
V gene: TRBV5-1; J gene: TRBJ2-7; CDR3 protein: ASSLANFPGQVYEQY
V gene: TRBV5-1; J gene: TRBJ2-7; CDR3 protein: ASSLVEGMDYEQY
V gene: TRBV9; J gene: TRBJ1-1; CDR3 protein: ASSGYGTGGTEAF
V gene: TRBV4-2; J gene: TRBJ2-5; CDR3 protein: ASSQGAETQETQY
V gene: TRBV9; J gene: TRBJ2-3; CDR3 protein: ASSVRPGDSTDTQY
V gene: TRBV13; J gene: TRBJ2-3; CDR3 protein: ASSFEGADTQY
V gene: TRBV7-9; J gene: TRBJ1-4; CDR3 protein: ASMPPLRGPDNEKLF
V gene: TRBV25-1; J gene: TRBJ1-6; CDR3 protein: ASSEEYGTVDSPLH
V gene: TRBV21-1; J gene: TRBJ1-5; CDR3 protein: ASSKGLGQSQH
V gene: TRBV5-4; J gene: TRBJ2-2; CDR3 protein: ASSSFLASDDTGELF
V gene: TRBV9; J gene: TRBJ2-1; CDR3 protein: ASSVGGRADNEQF
V gene: TRBV4-2; J gene: TRBJ2-2; CDR3 protein: ASSQEGELF
V gene: TRBV4-1; J gene: TRBJ1-2; CDR3 protein: ASSPSGGAYGYT
V gene: TRBV19; J gene: TRBJ1-2; CDR3 protein: ASSFGGSNYGYT
V gene: TRBV6-1; J gene: TRBJ1-2; CDR3 protein: ASSEGTGGPNYGYT